Sequencing of this T cell receptor beta chain was carried out in a study of T cell responses to AZD1222 COVID-19 vaccine listed by TCRdb under 2021. Concerning the study at large: AZD1222 recipients with second doses at about 4 weeks or about 12 weeks were pooled, because spike-specific TCR depth and breadth did not differ between schedules. TCR sequencing was performed for roughly 250 trial participants, of whom roughly 200 were given two doses of AZD1222 and around 25 were given two doses of MenACWY control vaccine. Trial participants were enrolled into age subgroups of 18-55, 56-69 and 70-plus years, which contained about 160, 30 and 59 TCR-sequenced participants, respectively.

Results and caveats for the whole study, not just this receptor: Nearly half of unique spike-specific TCRs reportedly recognized epitopes outside regions mutated in the B.1.351 and B.1.1.7 variants. No day 14 peak-response samples were available, so repertoires were characterized only after the peak T cell response. The 56-69-year group was small, and its depth increase did not reach significance, likely because of low power. After two AZD1222 doses, spike-specific TCR breadth and depth were significantly higher than at day 0 and than in MenACWY recipients. Participants were mostly white British and included more females than males, and it was suggested by the authors that clonal diversity may have been underestimated. Conclusions about previously exposed vaccinees were limited because only six AZD1222 recipients were SARS-CoV-2 seropositive at baseline. The whole spike protein was spanned by vaccine-associated CD4 TCRs, and dominant responses were seen in regions 160-218 and 743-854.

What this sample's time point label stands for: baseline before first vaccination. Samples from vaccinated people were obtained from the UK trials COV001 and COV002, which included a single-blind randomized controlled phase 2/3 trial of AZD1222 (ChAdOx1 nCoV-19) in healthy adults. For TCRbeta chain sequencing, PBMC samples from trial participants were taken at day 0 and at day 28 after the second dose. This clone was recorded only once. Its antigen is not yet known. The sample holds no much larger clone one base away, and base qualities are not on file. Here V drops 5 bases and J drops 10 bases, and the junction holds 8 bases not matched to any gene. CDR1 and CDR2, per the germline V gene, are SGHRS and YFSETQ. Including cysteine and phenylalanine, the CDR3 has 14 amino acids. CDR3 DNA is the only sequence kept; it has 42 bases, read in frame from the first base. The CDR3 regions of human TCRbeta chains were analyzed by immunosequencing. The authors' pipeline ran thus. TCRs in the repertoires were compared against a reference library of SARS-CoV-2-specific TCRs that had been generated with the MIRA antigen-specificity platform. Breadth was defined as the fraction of unique TCRs that were SARS-CoV-2-associated, and depth was defined as the fraction of total T cells that were SARS-CoV-2-associated. Using the MIRA data, each spike-specific TCR was assigned both to the spike region to which the TCR was reactive and to a CD4 or CD8 class. Log10-transformed breadth and depth values were compared by one-way ANOVA with Sidak's multiple comparisons tests. This immuneACCESS table, as held by TCRdb, lists in-frame sequences with V and J called but not all clones. Of the missing ones, under half trace to an unresolved V gene in checked studies; the others have no known cause. V, J and clone size are those of that table, while D and trimming were read from the DNA. This sample comprises 120,000 to 150,000 clones, about 92% of them detected only once. The ten biggest clones cover roughly 5% of the sample.

Source: peripheral blood, taken on day 0 of AZD1222 vaccination. The rearranged segments are TRBV5-1 and TRBJ1-6; 8 of the junction bases match TRBD1. The origin of this receptor is an adult in good health. The CDR3 corresponds to CASSGGQDLSPLHF. The DNA sequence is given as TGCGCCAGCAGTGGGGGACAGGATTTGTCACCCCTCCACTTT.